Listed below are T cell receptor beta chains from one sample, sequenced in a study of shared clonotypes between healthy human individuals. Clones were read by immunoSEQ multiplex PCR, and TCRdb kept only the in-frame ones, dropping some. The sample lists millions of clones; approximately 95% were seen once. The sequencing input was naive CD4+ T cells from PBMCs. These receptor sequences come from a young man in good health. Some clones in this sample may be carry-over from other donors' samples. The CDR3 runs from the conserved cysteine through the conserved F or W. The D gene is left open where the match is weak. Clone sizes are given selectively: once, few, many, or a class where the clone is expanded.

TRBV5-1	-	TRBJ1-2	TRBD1	CASSLGLSGQGISYGYTF	TGCGCCAGCAGCTTGGGGCTCTCCGGACAGGGAATTAGCTATGGCTACACCTTC
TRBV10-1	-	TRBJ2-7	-	CASSDGKNNYEQYF	TGCGCCAGCAGTGATGGGAAAAACAACTACGAGCAGTACTTC
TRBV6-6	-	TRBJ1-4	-	CASSTPAGGRNEKLFF	TGTGCCAGCAGTACCCCAGCAGGTGGACGAAATGAAAAACTGTTTTTT
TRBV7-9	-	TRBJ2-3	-	CASSLNADTQYF	TGTGCCAGCAGCTTAAATGCAGATACGCAGTATTTT
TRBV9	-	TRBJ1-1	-	CASSVAPQGEVEAFF	TGTGCCAGCAGCGTAGCCCCCCAGGGAGAGGTTGAAGCTTTCTTT
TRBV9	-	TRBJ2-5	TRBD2	CASSVGRTSGQETQYF	TGTGCCAGCAGCGTAGGCCGGACTAGCGGACAAGAGACCCAGTACTTC
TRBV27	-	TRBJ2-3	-	CASSLYGSDTQYF	TGTGCCAGCAGTTTATACGGGTCCGATACGCAGTATTTT
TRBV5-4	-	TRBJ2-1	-	CASSSSGGAYNEQFF	TGTGCCAGCAGCTCAAGCGGTGGGGCCTACAATGAGCAGTTCTTC
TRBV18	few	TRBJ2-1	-	CASSPPEYNEQFF	TGTGCCAGCTCACCCCCAGAGTACAATGAGCAGTTCTTC
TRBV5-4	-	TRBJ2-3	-	CASSLEGTSTDTQYF	TGTGCCAGCAGCTTGGAGGGGACGAGCACAGATACGCAGTATTTT
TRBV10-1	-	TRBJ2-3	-	CASREGAATDTQYF	TGCGCCAGCAGAGAGGGAGCTGCCACAGATACGCAGTATTTT
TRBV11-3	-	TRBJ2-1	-	CASSLESAGGFGEQFF	TGTGCCAGCAGCTTAGAAAGTGCCGGAGGGTTCGGTGAGCAGTTCTTC
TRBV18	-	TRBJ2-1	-	CASSPSEGMGDNEQFF	TGTGCCAGCTCACCATCGGAGGGAATGGGCGACAATGAGCAGTTCTTC
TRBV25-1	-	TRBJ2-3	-	CASSEMGTDTQYF	TGTGCCAGCAGTGAAATGGGCACAGATACGCAGTATTTT
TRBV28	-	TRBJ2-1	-	CASTTSARGSYNEQFF	TGTGCCAGCACGACGTCGGCGAGGGGTTCGTACAATGAGCAGTTCTTC
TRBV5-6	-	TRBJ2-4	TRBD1	CASSFRQGDKNIQYF	TGTGCCAGCAGCTTTAGACAGGGGGACAAAAACATTCAGTACTTC
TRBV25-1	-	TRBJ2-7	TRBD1	CASSAAGTGDYEQYF	TGTGCCAGCAGTGCAGCCGGGACAGGGGACTACGAGCAGTACTTC
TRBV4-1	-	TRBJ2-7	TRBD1	CASSLLPGGINEQYF	TGCGCCAGCAGCCTCCTTCCAGGGGGAATCAACGAGCAGTACTTC
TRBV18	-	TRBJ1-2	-	CASSPETGYGYTF	TGTGCCAGCTCGCCCGAAACGGGTTATGGCTACACCTTC
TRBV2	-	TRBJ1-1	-	CASTSDTVNTEAFF	TGTGCCAGCACCTCCGACACAGTGAACACTGAAGCTTTCTTT
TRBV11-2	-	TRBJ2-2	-	CASSWGKPGELFF	TGTGCCAGCAGCTGGGGGAAACCCGGGGAGCTGTTTTTT
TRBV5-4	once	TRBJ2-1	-	CASSLSGGGYEQFF	TGTGCCAGCAGCTTGAGTGGGGGAGGATACGAGCAGTTCTTC
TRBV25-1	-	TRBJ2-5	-	CASSVIGIGQETQYF	TGTGCCAGCAGCGTCATAGGGATTGGGCAAGAGACCCAGTACTTC
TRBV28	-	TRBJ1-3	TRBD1	CASSLTGRNTIYF	TGTGCCAGCAGTTTGACAGGGAGAAACACCATATATTTT
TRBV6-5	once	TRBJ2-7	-	CASSYYSEQYF	TGTGCCAGCAGTTACTACAGCGAGCAGTACTTC
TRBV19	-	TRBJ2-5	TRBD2	CASSSPGTNQETQYF	TGTGCCAGTAGTAGCCCCGGGACTAACCAAGAGACCCAGTACTTC
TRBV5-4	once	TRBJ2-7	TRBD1	CASSWTPRTGTRYEQYF	TGTGCCAGCAGCTGGACTCCGCGGACAGGGACAAGATACGAGCAGTACTTC
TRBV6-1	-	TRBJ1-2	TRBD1	CASRDRDRGYGYTF	TGTGCCAGCAGGGACCGGGACAGGGGCTATGGCTACACCTTC
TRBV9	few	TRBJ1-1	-	CASSVDGVREAFF	TGTGCCAGCAGCGTAGACGGGGTTCGCGAAGCTTTCTTT
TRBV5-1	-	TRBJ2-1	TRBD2	CASRPIAGSSYNEQFF	TGCGCCAGCAGACCTATAGCGGGAAGCTCCTACAATGAGCAGTTCTTC
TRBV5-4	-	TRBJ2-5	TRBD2	CASSPQPAGGYQETQYF	TGTGCCAGCAGCCCTCAGCCAGCGGGAGGGTACCAAGAGACCCAGTACTTC
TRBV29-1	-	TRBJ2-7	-	CSVRAYDEQYF	TGCAGCGTAAGGGCTTATGACGAGCAGTACTTC
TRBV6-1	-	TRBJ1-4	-	CASSEAYREKLFF	TGTGCCAGCAGTGAAGCTTATAGGGAAAAACTGTTTTTT
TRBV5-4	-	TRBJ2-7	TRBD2	CASSADGGTYEQYF	TGTGCCAGCAGCGCCGACGGGGGGACCTACGAGCAGTACTTC
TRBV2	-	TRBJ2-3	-	CASRVGTGPADTQYF	TGTGCCAGCAGAGTCGGCACAGGTCCTGCAGATACGCAGTATTTT
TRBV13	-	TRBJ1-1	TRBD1	CASSLGRGVMNTEAFF	TGTGCCAGCAGCTTAGGCAGGGGGGTAATGAACACTGAAGCTTTCTTT
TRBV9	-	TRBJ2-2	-	CASSYGNTGELFF	TGTGCCAGCAGCTACGGGAACACCGGGGAGCTGTTTTTT
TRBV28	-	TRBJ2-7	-	CASSPLGRDEQYF	TGTGCCAGCAGCCCACTGGGCCGGGACGAGCAGTACTTC
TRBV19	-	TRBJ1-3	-	CASRDRGSSGNTIYF	TGTGCCAGTAGGGATCGTGGTTCTTCTGGAAACACCATATATTTT
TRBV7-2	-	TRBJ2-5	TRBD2	CASSPSWGREGQETQYF	TGTGCCAGCAGCCCCAGCTGGGGGCGGGAGGGCCAAGAGACCCAGTACTTC
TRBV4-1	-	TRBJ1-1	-	CASSQPGTYTEAFF	TGCGCCAGCAGCCAGCCCGGGACGTACACTGAAGCTTTCTTT
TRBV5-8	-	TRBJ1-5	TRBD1	CASRSTGGGGNQPQHF	TGTGCCAGCAGGTCTACAGGGGGAGGTGGCAATCAGCCCCAGCATTTT
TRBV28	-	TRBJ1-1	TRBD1	CASSSDRGRRAFF	TGTGCCAGCAGCTCCGACAGGGGTCGGCGAGCTTTCTTT
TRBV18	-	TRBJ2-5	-	CASSPPGRPQETQYF	TGTGCCAGCTCACCACCGGGACGCCCACAAGAGACCCAGTACTTC
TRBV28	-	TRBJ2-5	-	CAGQPSPSQLEETQYF	TGTGCCGGGCAACCCTCCCCCTCGCAACTGGAGGAGACCCAGTACTTC
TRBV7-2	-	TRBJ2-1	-	CASSPLGQTQFF	TGTGCCAGCAGCCCCTTGGGGCAGACGCAGTTCTTC
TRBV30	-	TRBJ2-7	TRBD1	CAWGTGALSYEQYF	TGTGCCTGGGGGACAGGGGCGCTCTCCTACGAGCAGTACTTC
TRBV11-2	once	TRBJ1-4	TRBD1	CASSLVTGGSEKLFF	TGTGCCAGCAGCTTAGTAACAGGGGGGAGTGAAAAACTGTTTTTT
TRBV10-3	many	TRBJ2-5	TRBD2	CAISGGLAGVGETQYF	TGTGCCATCAGTGGGGGGCTAGCGGGAGTTGGGGAGACCCAGTACTTC
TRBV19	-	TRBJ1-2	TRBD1	CASRVTGTGGYGYTF	TGTGCCAGTAGGGTAACCGGGACAGGAGGCTATGGCTACACCTTC
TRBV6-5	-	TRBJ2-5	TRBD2	CASRRAGEGRETQYF	TGTGCCAGCAGACGAGCCGGGGAGGGCCGGGAGACCCAGTACTTC
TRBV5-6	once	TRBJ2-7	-	CASSLGGRDEQYF	TGTGCCAGCAGCTTGGGGGGTCGCGACGAGCAGTACTTC
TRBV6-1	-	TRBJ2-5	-	CASSDIGPRLQETQYF	TGTGCCAGCAGTGATATAGGCCCCAGACTACAAGAGACCCAGTACTTC
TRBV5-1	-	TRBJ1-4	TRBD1	CASSLSTGDNEKLFF	TGCGCCAGCAGCTTGTCGACAGGGGATAATGAAAAACTGTTTTTT
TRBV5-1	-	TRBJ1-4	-	CASSFTGTRGEKLFF	TGCGCCAGCAGCTTTACAGGGACTAGGGGTGAAAAACTGTTTTTT
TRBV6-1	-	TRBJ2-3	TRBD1	CASTQGQGGADTQYF	TGTGCCAGCACCCAGGGACAGGGCGGTGCGGATACGCAGTATTTT
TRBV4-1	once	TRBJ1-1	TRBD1	CASSPQDRGGWKTEAFF	TGCGCCAGCAGCCCCCAGGACAGGGGGGGATGGAAGACTGAAGCTTTCTTT